The 30 T cell receptor beta chains below come from one sample, sequenced in a study of T cell responses to AZD1222 COVID-19 vaccine. Profiled with immunoSEQ multiplex PCR; TCRdb holds only in-frame clones, not every one. This sample has 140,000 to 150,000 clones, with about 94% found just once. Here the sequenced sample was peripheral blood, taken on day 0 of AZD1222 vaccination. These receptors all come from an adult in good health.

The chain is built from TRBV25-1 and TRBJ1-2, with 7 bases aligning to TRBD1. The CDR3 consists of 15 residues. V shed 6 bases, J shed 6 bases, and the junction held 13 bases outside the gene matches. The V gene's germline CDR1 is MGHDK and CDR2 SYGVNS. Here the CDR3 reads CASRTDRERRHGYTF. The CDR3, as DNA: TGTGCCAGCAGGACCGACAGGGAACGCCGACATGGCTACACCTTC.

The chain links TRBV23-1 to TRBJ1-2; weak D call: TRBD1 (5 bases). TRBV23-1 is marked as an open reading frame, function uncertain. The CDR3 loop spans 15 amino acids. V lost 9 bases, J lost 4 bases, and 21 bases lay in between. The CDR3 DNA is TGCGCCAGTCCCCGGGGGGAACAGTTGAGCTATGGCTACACCTTC. Translated: CASPRGEQLSYGYTF.

The rearrangement joins TRBV3-1 (or the pseudogene TRBV3-2) to TRBJ1-1; D may be TRBD1 (6 bases). Trimming removed 6 bases at V and 7 bases at J, with 15 bases between. This CDR3 region has 13 residues. Germline V lookup: CDR1 LGHDT, CDR2 YNNKEL (reference sequence). The CDR3 region is CASSPAGGLEAFF. The CDR3 nucleotides are TGTGCCAGCAGTCCCGCGGGGGGCCTTGAAGCTTTCTTT.

This sequence joins TRBV30 and TRBJ1-4, with 7 nucleotides matching TRBD1. The CDR3 sequence is 15 residues long. Germline values: CDR1 GTSNPN, CDR2 SVGIG (reference sequence). The V segment lost 0 bases and the J segment 5 bases; nucleotides outside the gene matches: 6. CDR3 residues: CAWSVQGTVNEKLFF. DNA of the CDR3: TGTGCCTGGAGTGTACAGGGGACAGTAAATGAAAAACTGTTTTTT.

This clone has ten or more counts. The genes are TRBV5-1 and TRBJ2-7, with TRBD1 matching over 8 bases. The germline CDR1 and CDR2 sequences are SGHRS and YFSETQ. With V trimmed by 4 bases and J by 1 base, 7 bases remained unmatched. The CDR3 runs 15 residues. The CDR3 is CASSEDRVSSYEQYF. The CDR3 DNA is TGCGCCAGCAGCGAGGACAGGGTGAGTTCCTACGAGCAGTACTTC.

The V gene is TRBV5-1, the J gene TRBJ2-2, with 7 bases that match TRBD1. J was trimmed by 6 bases and V by 4 bases; bases with no gene match: 15. The CDR3 runs to 17 residues. Germline loops: CDR1 SGHRS, CDR2 YFSETQ. As DNA, the CDR3 is TGCGCCAGCAGCCCGGGATCGGGACAGATTTTCGCCGGGGAGCTGTTTTTT. It codes for CASSPGSGQIFAGELFF.

The chain is built from TRBV19 and TRBJ2-3; a possible D gene is TRBD1 (6 bases). Between the trimmed V and J ends, which lost 3 bases and 5 bases, there was a span of 9 bases. The CDR3 is 13 amino acids. Germline loops: CDR1 LNHDA, CDR2 SQIVND (reference sequence). The CDR3: CASSIGRGDTQYF. CDR3 nucleotide sequence: TGTGCCAGTAGTATCGGCAGGGGAGATACGCAGTATTTT.

The gene calls are TRBV28 and TRBJ1-5, with a weak D call TRBD1 (6 bases). CDR1 MDHEN and CDR2 SYDVKM come from the germline V gene. CDR3 length: 14 residues. V lost 6 bases and J 7 bases, leaving 16 bases between the germline ends. DNA for the CDR3: TGTGCCAGCAGCGTTTCCCAGGGGAAGCAGCCCCAGCATTTT. Its translation: CASSVSQGKQPQHF.

The chain links TRBV28 to TRBJ2-5; unclear D gene. Germline V CDR1 and CDR2: MDHEN, SYDVKM. Trimming cost V 6 bases and J 7 bases, with 12 bases left between them. The CDR3 runs to 12 residues. CDR3 region: CASSPLSATQYF. The CDR3 nucleotides are TGTGCCAGCAGCCCACTAAGCGCGACCCAGTACTTC. The full variable domain, in which reference TRBV28 and TRBJ2-5 provide the parts outside the CDR3, is DVKVTQSSRYLVKRTGEKVFLECVQDMDHENMFWYRQDPGLGLRLIYFSYDVKMKEKGDIPEGYSVSREKKERFSLILESASTNQTSMYLCASSPLSATQYFGPGTRLLVL.

The V and J genes are TRBV19 and TRBJ2-1, with TRBD1 matching 8 bases. The germline V gene encodes CDR1 LNHDA and CDR2 SQIVND (reference sequence). The CDR3 is made up of 15 amino acids. J gave up 7 bases and V 9 bases, and 14 bases lay outside the gene matches. DNA for the CDR3: TGTGCCAGCTCCCGGAACAGGGGGTCCACTAATGAGCAGTTCTTC. This encodes CASSRNRGSTNEQFF.

The chain carries TRBV30 and TRBJ2-2; D is possibly TRBD2 (6 bases). V lost 0 bases to trimming and J lost 4 bases, with 12 bases between them. The CDR3 contains 15 residues. Per the germline V gene, CDR1 is GTSNPN and CDR2 is SVGIG (reference sequence). CDR3 loop: CAWSVELAATGELFF. For the CDR3, the DNA is TGTGCCTGGAGTGTAGAACTAGCCGCCACCGGGGAGCTGTTTTTT. The complete variable domain, with remaining parts taken from reference TRBV30 and TRBJ2-2, reads SQTIHQWPATLVQPVGSPLSLECTVEGTSNPNLYWYRQAAGRGLQLLFYSVGIGQISSEVPQNLSASRPQDRQFILSSKKLLLSDSGFYLCAWSVELAATGELFFGEGSRLTVL.

This chain links TRBV24-1 with TRBJ1-2, with D perhaps TRBD1 (5 bases). CDR3 length: 14 residues. Between the trimmed V and J ends, which lost 4 bases and 2 bases, there was a span of 10 bases. Germline values: CDR1 KGHDR, CDR2 SFDVKD. DNA of the CDR3: TGTGCCACCAGTGACCCCGACAGAAACTATGGCTACACCTTC. Translated: CATSDPDRNYGYTF.

The rearrangement joins TRBV5-1 to TRBJ2-1, with 16 bases lining up with TRBD2. With 2 bases clipped from V and 7 bases from J, the junction kept 18 bases outside the gene matches. Germline V lookup: CDR1 SGHRS, CDR2 YFSETQ. This CDR3 spans 21 amino acids. The CDR3 reads CASSFVPGTSGRARPDNEQFF. The DNA of the CDR3 is TGCGCCAGCAGCTTTGTCCCCGGGACTAGCGGGAGGGCCCGGCCCGATAATGAGCAGTTCTTC.

V and J are TRBV19 and TRBJ1-2, with a possible D match to TRBD1 (6 bases). The ends were cut back, 4 bases at V and 0 bases at J, with 9 bases in the middle. The CDR3 covers 14 residues. Germline assignment: CDR1 LNHDA and CDR2 SQIVND (reference sequence). The CDR3 DNA is TGTGCCAGTAGTAGACAGGTAGCTAACTATGGCTACACCTTC. Translation: CASSRQVANYGYTF.

The V gene is TRBV11-1, the J gene TRBJ2-2; D remains unclear. This CDR3 contains 15 residues. Germline values: CDR1 SGHAT, CDR2 FQDESV (reference sequence). Deletions cut 5 bases from V and 4 bases from J, with 14 bases between. CDR3 coding DNA: TGTGCCAGCAGCCCTTGGGCGCCGGGCACCGGGGAGCTGTTTTTT. Its translation is CASSPWAPGTGELFF.

The chain's CDR3 is CASSLEALAGGFSTDTQYF. CDR3 DNA: TGTGCCAGCAGCCTGGAGGCACTAGCGGGAGGGTTTTCCACCGATACGCAGTATTTT. The V and J genes are TRBV5-4 and TRBJ2-3; TRBD2 aligns across 13 bases. The V gene's germline CDR1 is SGHNT and CDR2 YYREEE (reference sequence). The CDR3 sequence is 19 residues long. After removal of 4 bases from V and 6 bases from J, the junction contained 17 bases not matched to a gene.

The chain uses TRBV5-1 and TRBJ2-4, with D maybe TRBD2 (6 bases). Germline CDR1 and CDR2: SGHRS and YFSETQ. The CDR3 runs to 16 residues. V lost 0 bases to trimming and J lost 0 bases, with 10 bases between them. In DNA, the CDR3 is TGCGCCAGCAGCTTGGAGGGCGGGGTAGCCAAAAACATTCAGTACTTC. Protein product: CASSLEGGVAKNIQYF.

This chain links TRBV4-1 with TRBJ1-6; TRBD1 matches 10 bases. V was clipped by 3 bases and J by 14 bases; unmatched bases: 13. Germline CDR1 is MGHRA and CDR2 is YSYEKL. The CDR3 has 16 residues. In nucleotides, the CDR3 is TGCGCCAGCAGCCACGACCCCGGGACAGGGGAACAGGCCCTCCACTTT. Residues: CASSHDPGTGEQALHF.

A single count supports this clone. V is TRBV7-3 and J is TRBJ2-1; no firm D call. This CDR3 has 13 amino acids. The V gene lost 5 bases and the J gene lost 7 bases, with 12 bases spanning the gap. Looked up from germline, CDR1 is SGHTA and CDR2 is FQGTGA. The CDR3 region has the DNA TGTGCCAGCAGCCTTGACCTTATAAATGAGCAGTTCTTC. This sequence encodes CASSLDLINEQFF.

The rearrangement links TRBV6-4 to TRBJ2-2; D is perhaps TRBD2 (5 bases). Germline CDR1 reads MRHNA; CDR2 reads SNTAGT. There are 13 residues in the CDR3. V dropped 5 bases and J dropped 5 bases, with 9 bases sitting between them. Here the CDR3 reads CASSRAETGELFF. The CDR3 DNA reads as TGTGCCAGCAGTCGAGCGGAGACCGGGGAGCTGTTTTTT.

V is TRBV7-2 and J is TRBJ2-3, with D hard to call. Germline CDR1 and CDR2: SGHTA and FQGNSA. There are 13 residues in the CDR3. V was shortened by 7 bases and J by 12 bases, with 20 bases between the two germline ends. CDR3: CASTRDRQDFQYF. CDR3 sequence (DNA): TGTGCCAGCACCAGAGATAGACAAGATTTCCAGTATTTT.

V and J are TRBV4-3 and TRBJ2-7; the match to TRBD2 covers 10 bases. Germline values: CDR1 LGHNA, CDR2 YSLEER. This CDR3 is 16 amino acids long. V lost 4 bases and J lost 1; bases outside the gene matches: 7. The CDR3 bases are TGCGCCAGCAGCCCCTACCTAGCGGGAGCTTCCTACGAGCAGTACTTC. Protein: CASSPYLAGASYEQYF.

This clone has a handful of counts. The gene calls are TRBV27 and TRBJ2-1; 7 nucleotides align to TRBD1. CDR3 length: 15 amino acids. From germline, CDR1 is MNHEY and CDR2 SMNVEV (reference sequence). The V and J ends lost 2 bases and 5 bases, in that order; junction bases with no gene match: 6. The CDR3 DNA reads as TGTGCCAGCAGTTTAGGACAGGTGCCTAACAATGAGCAGTTCTTC. This encodes CASSLGQVPNNEQFF.

This chain's CDR3 is CASSPGDYDGYTF. The CDR3 coding sequence is TGTGCCAGCAGCCCAGGGGATTATGATGGCTACACCTTC. V gene TRBV9 combines with J gene TRBJ1-2, with D possibly being TRBD1 (6 bases). This CDR3 comprises 13 residues. V shed 4 bases and J shed 6 bases, with 13 bases lying between them. The germline CDR1 and CDR2 sequences are SGDLS and YYNGEE.

This rearrangement joins TRBV20-1 to TRBJ2-3; TRBD2 agrees at 10 bases. The CDR3 sequence is 15 residues long. Per the germline V gene, CDR1 is DFQATT and CDR2 is SNEGSKA (reference sequence). The junction had 7 bases not matched to a gene; V was cut back by 3 bases and J by 4 bases. The CDR3, as DNA: TGCAGTGCTAGTTGGGCTAGCGGGAGTTCAGATACGCAGTATTTT. This codes for CSASWASGSSDTQYF.

The chain uses TRBV7-2 and TRBJ2-3; 9 nucleotides align to TRBD1. The length of the CDR3 is 15 residues. Germline V gene lookup returns CDR1 SGHTA and CDR2 FQGNSA. V trimming: 7 bases; J trimming: 2 bases; junction bases outside the gene matches: 7. The CDR3 here is CASTPGDRATDTQYF. CDR3 DNA: TGTGCCAGCACCCCAGGGGACAGGGCCACAGATACGCAGTATTTT.

The rearrangement joins TRBV28 to TRBJ1-6, with 7 bases aligning to TRBD1. J was trimmed by 11 bases and V by 8 bases; bases with no gene match: 15. This CDR3 region has 15 residues. In germline, CDR1 is MDHEN, CDR2 SYDVKM. CDR3 coding DNA: TGTGCCAGCGGCCCTGACCCACAGGGGTGGGCACCCCTCCACTTT. Amino acid sequence: CASGPDPQGWAPLHF. Using reference TRBV28 and TRBJ1-6 for the parts outside the CDR3, the full variable domain is DVKVTQSSRYLVKRTGEKVFLECVQDMDHENMFWYRQDPGLGLRLIYFSYDVKMKEKGDIPEGYSVSREKKERFSLILESASTNQTSMYLCASGPDPQGWAPLHFGNGTRLTVT.

The chain links TRBV12-3 or TRBV12-4 to TRBJ1-5; 7 bases agree with TRBD1. Trimming at V came to 7 bases and at J to 11 bases, leaving 11 bases not matched to a gene. The CDR3 extends over 13 amino acids. CDR3 protein: CASTGGTDRSQHF. In DNA form, the CDR3 reads TGTGCCAGCACCGGGGGGACAGACCGTTCCCAGCATTTT.

The V gene is TRBV9, the J gene TRBJ1-1; 7 nucleotides match TRBD1. The CDR3 runs to 16 residues. Germline V lookup: CDR1 SGDLS, CDR2 YYNGEE. The ends lost 3 bases at V and 1 base at J; junction bases unmatched: 9. The CDR3 coding sequence is TGTGCCAGCAGCGGGAGGGGAGGGGGCCAGAACACTGAAGCTTTCTTT. This gives the protein CASSGRGGGQNTEAFF. Variable domain in full (rest from reference TRBV9 and TRBJ1-1): DSGVTQTPKHLITATGQRVTLRCSPRSGDLSVYWYQQSLDQGLQFLIQYYNGEERAKGNILERFSAQQFPDLHSELNLSSLELGDSALYFCASSGRGGGQNTEAFFGQGTRLTVV.

The CDR3 reads CASSLRAAEGYTF. Here the CDR3 DNA reads TGTGCCAGCAGTTTAAGAGCCGCCGAAGGCTACACCTTC. This sequence joins TRBV27 and TRBJ1-2; D not resolved. CDR1 and CDR2 (germline): MNHEY, SMNVEV (reference sequence). Deletions cut 2 bases from V and 8 bases from J, with 12 bases between. The CDR3 consists of 13 residues.